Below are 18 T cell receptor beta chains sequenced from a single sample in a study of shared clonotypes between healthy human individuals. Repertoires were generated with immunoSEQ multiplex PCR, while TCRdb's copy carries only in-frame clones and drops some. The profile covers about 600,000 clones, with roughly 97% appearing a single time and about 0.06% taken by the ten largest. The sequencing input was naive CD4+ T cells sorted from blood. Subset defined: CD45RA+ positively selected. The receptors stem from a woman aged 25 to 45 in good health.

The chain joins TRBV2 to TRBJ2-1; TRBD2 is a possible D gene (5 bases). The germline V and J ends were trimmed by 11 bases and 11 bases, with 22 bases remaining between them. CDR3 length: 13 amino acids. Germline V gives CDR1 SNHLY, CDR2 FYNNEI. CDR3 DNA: TGTGCCTTACAAACCGGGATCCTACATAAGCAGTTCTTC. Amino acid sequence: CALQTGILHKQFF.

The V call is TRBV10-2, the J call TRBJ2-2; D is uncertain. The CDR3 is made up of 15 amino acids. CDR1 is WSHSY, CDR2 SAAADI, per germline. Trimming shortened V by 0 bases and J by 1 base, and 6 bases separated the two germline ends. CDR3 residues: CASSESTGNTGELFF. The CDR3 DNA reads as TGCGCCAGCAGTGAGTCGACGGGGAACACCGGGGAGCTGTTTTTT.

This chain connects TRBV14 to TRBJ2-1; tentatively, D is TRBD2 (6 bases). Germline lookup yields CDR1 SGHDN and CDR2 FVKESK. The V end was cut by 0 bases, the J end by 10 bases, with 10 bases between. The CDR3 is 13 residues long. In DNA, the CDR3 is TGTGCCAGCAGCCAAGATCTTGGAGGGGAGCAGTTCTTC. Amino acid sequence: CASSQDLGGEQFF.

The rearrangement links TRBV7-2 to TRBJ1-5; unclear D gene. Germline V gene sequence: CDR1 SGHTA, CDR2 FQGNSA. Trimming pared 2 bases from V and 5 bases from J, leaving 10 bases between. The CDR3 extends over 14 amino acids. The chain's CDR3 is CASSLTRTDQPQHF. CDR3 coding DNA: TGTGCCAGCAGCTTAACCCGGACGGATCAGCCCCAGCATTTT.

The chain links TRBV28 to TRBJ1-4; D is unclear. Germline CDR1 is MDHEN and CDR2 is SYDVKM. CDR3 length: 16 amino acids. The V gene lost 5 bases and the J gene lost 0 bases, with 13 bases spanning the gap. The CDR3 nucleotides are TGTGCCAGCAGTCCCGGTTGGGGTGCAACTAATGAAAAACTGTTTTTT. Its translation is CASSPGWGATNEKLFF.

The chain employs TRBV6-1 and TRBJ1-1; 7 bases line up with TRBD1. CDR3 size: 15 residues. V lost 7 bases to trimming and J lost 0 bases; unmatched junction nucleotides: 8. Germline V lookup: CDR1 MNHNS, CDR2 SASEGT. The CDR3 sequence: CASMETGHMNTEAFF. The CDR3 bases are TGTGCCAGCATGGAGACAGGGCACATGAACACTGAAGCTTTCTTT.

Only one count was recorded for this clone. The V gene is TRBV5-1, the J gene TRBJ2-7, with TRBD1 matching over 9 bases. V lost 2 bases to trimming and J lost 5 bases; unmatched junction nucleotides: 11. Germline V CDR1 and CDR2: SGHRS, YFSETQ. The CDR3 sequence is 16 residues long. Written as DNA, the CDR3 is TGCGCCAGCAGCTTTTTACCGGGACAGGGTTTGAACGAGCAGTACTTC. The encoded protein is CASSFLPGQGLNEQYF.

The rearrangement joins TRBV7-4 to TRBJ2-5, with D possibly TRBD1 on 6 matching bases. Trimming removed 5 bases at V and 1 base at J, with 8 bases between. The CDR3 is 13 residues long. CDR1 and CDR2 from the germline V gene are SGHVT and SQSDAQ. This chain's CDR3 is CASSRTVQETQYF. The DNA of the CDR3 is TGTGCCAGCAGCAGGACAGTCCAAGAGACCCAGTACTTC.

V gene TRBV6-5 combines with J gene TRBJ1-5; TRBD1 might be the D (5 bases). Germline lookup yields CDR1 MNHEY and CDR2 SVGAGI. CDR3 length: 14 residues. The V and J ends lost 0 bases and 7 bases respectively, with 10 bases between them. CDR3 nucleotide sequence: TGTGCCAGCAGTTACTCGGAGGGGAAACAGCCCCAGCATTTT. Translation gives CASSYSEGKQPQHF.

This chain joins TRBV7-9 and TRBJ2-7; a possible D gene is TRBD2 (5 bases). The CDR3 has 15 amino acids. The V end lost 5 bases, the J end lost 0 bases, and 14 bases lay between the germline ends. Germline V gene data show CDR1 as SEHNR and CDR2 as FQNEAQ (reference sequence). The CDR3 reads CASSKPSGSSYEQYF. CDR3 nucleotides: TGTGCCAGCAGCAAACCCAGTGGGAGCTCCTACGAGCAGTACTTC.

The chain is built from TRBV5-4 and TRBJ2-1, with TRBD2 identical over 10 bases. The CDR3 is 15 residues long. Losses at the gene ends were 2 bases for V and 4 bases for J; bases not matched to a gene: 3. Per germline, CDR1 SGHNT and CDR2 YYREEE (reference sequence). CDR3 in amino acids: CASSLAGGIYNEQFF. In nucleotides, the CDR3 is TGTGCCAGCAGCTTAGCGGGAGGGATATACAATGAGCAGTTCTTC.

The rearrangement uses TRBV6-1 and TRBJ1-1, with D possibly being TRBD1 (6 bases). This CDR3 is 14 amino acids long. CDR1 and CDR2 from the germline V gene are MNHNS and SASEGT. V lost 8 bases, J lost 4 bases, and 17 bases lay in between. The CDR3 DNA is TGTGCCAGCGACCAGAGAAGGGGGATCACTGAAGCTTTCTTT. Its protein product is CASDQRRGITEAFF.

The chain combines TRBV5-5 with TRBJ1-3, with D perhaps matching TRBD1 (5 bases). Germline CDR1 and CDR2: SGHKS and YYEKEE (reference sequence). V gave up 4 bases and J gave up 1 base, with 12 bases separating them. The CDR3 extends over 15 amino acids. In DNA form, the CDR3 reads TGTGCCAGCAGCACTGGGACGGCTTCTGGAAACACCATATATTTT. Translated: CASSTGTASGNTIYF.

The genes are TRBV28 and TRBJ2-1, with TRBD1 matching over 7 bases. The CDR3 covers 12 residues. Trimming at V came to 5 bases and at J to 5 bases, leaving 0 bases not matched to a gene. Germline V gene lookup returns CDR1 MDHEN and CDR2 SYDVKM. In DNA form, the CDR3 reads TGTGCCAGCAGTACAGGGGACAATGAGCAGTTCTTC. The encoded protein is CASSTGDNEQFF. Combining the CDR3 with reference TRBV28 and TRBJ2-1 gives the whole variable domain DVKVTQSSRYLVKRTGEKVFLECVQDMDHENMFWYRQDPGLGLRLIYFSYDVKMKEKGDIPEGYSVSREKKERFSLILESASTNQTSMYLCASSTGDNEQFFGPGTRLTVL.

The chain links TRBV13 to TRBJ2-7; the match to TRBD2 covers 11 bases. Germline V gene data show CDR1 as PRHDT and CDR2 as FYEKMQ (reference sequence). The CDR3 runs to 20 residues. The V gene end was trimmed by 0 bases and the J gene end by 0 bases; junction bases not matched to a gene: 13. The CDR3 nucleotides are TGTGCCAGCAGCTTAGGTCCGACTAGCGGGAAAAGGGGCAGCTCCTACGAGCAGTACTTC. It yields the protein CASSLGPTSGKRGSSYEQYF.

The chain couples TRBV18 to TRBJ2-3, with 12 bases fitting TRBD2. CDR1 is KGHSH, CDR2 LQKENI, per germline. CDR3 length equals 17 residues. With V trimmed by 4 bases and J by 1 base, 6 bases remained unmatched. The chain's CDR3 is CASSHQGLAGGTDTQYF. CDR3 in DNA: TGTGCCAGCTCACATCAGGGACTAGCGGGCGGCACAGATACGCAGTATTTT. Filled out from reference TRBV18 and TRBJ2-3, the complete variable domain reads NAGVMQNPRHLVRRRGQEARLRCSPMKGHSHVYWYRQLPEEGLKFMVYLQKENIIDESGMPKERFSAEFPKEGPSILRIQQVVRGDSAAYFCASSHQGLAGGTDTQYFGPGTRLTVL.

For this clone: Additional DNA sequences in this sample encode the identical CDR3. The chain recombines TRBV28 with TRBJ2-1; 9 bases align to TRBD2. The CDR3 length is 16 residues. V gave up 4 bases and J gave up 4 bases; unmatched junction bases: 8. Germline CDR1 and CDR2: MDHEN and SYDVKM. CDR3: CASSSPLAGAYNEQFF. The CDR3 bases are TGTGCCAGCAGTTCCCCTTTAGCGGGAGCTTACAATGAGCAGTTCTTC.

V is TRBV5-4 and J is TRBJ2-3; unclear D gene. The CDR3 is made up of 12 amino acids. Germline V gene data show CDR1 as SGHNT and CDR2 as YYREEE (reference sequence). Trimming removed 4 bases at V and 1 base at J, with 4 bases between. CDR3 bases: TGTGCCAGCAGCAAGGGCACAGATACGCAGTATTTT. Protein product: CASSKGTDTQYF.